This is a list of T cell receptor beta chains from one sample in a study of blood T cell repertoires in COVID-19. Produced via immunoSEQ multiplex PCR; TCRdb's table is partial and in-frame only. The sample contains 150,000 to 200,000 clones, more than 75% of which appear only once. The specimen sequenced was PBMCs or T cells enriched from blood (not recorded which). The receptors derive from a woman aged 45-60 years who had recovered from COVID-19. Both conserved end residues are part of each CDR3. A D gene is named only where the DNA matches it firmly. The listing skips clone size in some rows; elsewhere it reads once, few, many or a size class.

>TRBJ2-7|TRBD1|TRBV19|NA
TGTGCCAGTAGTATAAGGACAGGCATACTCCCCTACGAGCAGTACTTC
CASSIRTGILPYEQYF
>TRBJ2-1|NA|TRBV19|NA
TGTGCCAGTACCATGGGAGGAGGGGCCTACAATGAGCAGTTCTTC
CASTMGGGAYNEQFF
>TRBJ2-7|TRBD1|TRBV6-6|NA
TGTGCCAGCGGGACAGGGTCCTACGAGCAGTACTTC
CASGTGSYEQYF
>TRBJ2-7|TRBD1|TRBV7-9|NA
TGTGCCAGCAGCCCGCCAACAGGGGCCTACGAGCAGTACTTC
CASSPPTGAYEQYF
>TRBJ2-1|TRBD1|TRBV15|NA
TGTGCCACCAGCAGAGATTTGGGACAGGGGGAGCAGTTCTTC
CATSRDLGQGEQFF
>TRBJ2-3|NA|TRBV5-5|NA
TGTGCCAGCAGCTTGGGCAGGGCGTACACAGATACGCAGTATTTT
CASSLGRAYTDTQYF
>TRBJ2-7|TRBD2|TRBV6-4|NA
TGTGCCAGCTACGGGACTAGCGGGAGCCAGGCGTCCTACGAGCAGTACTTC
CASYGTSGSQASYEQYF
>TRBJ1-5|NA|TRBV24-1|NA
TGTGCCACCAGTGACCCAAATCAGCCCCAGCATTTT
CATSDPNQPQHF
>TRBJ1-1|NA|TRBV28|NA
TGTGCCAGCAGCCGGCCCACAGGGAACACTGAAGCTTTCTTT
CASSRPTGNTEAFF
>TRBJ1-2|NA|TRBV7-9|NA
TGTGCCAGCAGCTCAGGGATCTTC
CASSSGIF
>TRBJ1-2|TRBD1|TRBV7-9|NA
TGTGCCAGCAGCACAGGGGCGGCTGGCTACACCTTC
CASSTGAAGYTF
>TRBJ2-5|NA|TRBV9|once
TGTGCCAGCAGCGTAGGGACGGGATCGGGAATGGAGACCCAGTACTTC
CASSVGTGSGMETQYF
>TRBJ2-2|NA|TRBV5-1|NA
TGCGCCAGCAGCTTGGTCAGGGCGAACACCGGGGAGCTGTTTTTT
CASSLVRANTGELFF
>TRBJ2-5|NA|TRBV7-6|NA
TGTGCCAGCAGCTTAGTTAGCCTACCCCAAGAGACCCAGTACTTC
CASSLVSLPQETQYF
>TRBJ2-1|TRBD1|TRBV5-1|NA
TGCGCCAGCAGCTTGGCCGGGACAGGGGGCAATGAGCAGTTCTTC
CASSLAGTGGNEQFF
>TRBJ1-1|TRBD1|TRBV5-4|NA
TGTGCCAGCAGCTTGGTCGACAGGGGGTCCACTGAAGCTTTCTTT
CASSLVDRGSTEAFF
>TRBJ2-3|TRBD2|TRBV3-1/TRBV3-2|once
TGTGCCAGCAGCCCCCCAGGGACTAGCGGGCCTATCAGCACAGATACGCAGTATTTT
CASSPPGTSGPISTDTQYF
>TRBJ2-2|NA|TRBV11-3|NA
TGTGCCAGCAGCCGGACCCTTTGGGGGGATTCGAACACCGGGGAGCTGTTTTTT
CASSRTLWGDSNTGELFF
>TRBJ2-3|NA|TRBV27|NA
TGTGCCAGCAGTTCGGGGACTTACCCCCAGTCGGACACAGATACGCAGTATTTT
CASSSGTYPQSDTDTQYF
>TRBJ2-3|NA|TRBV19|few
TGTGCCAGCTCCCCTGGGGCTAGAACCACAGATACGCAGTATTTT
CASSPGARTTDTQYF
>TRBJ2-5|TRBD1|TRBV4-1|NA
TGCGCCAGCAGCAACAGGGGTGAGACCCAGTACTTC
CASSNRGETQYF
>TRBJ2-2|NA|TRBV10-2|NA
TGCGCCAGCAGTGTAACCGGGACACAAACCGGGGAGCTGTTTTTT
CASSVTGTQTGELFF
>TRBJ2-1|NA|TRBV13|NA
TGTGCCAGCAGCTTACGACGGGGGTCCTACAATGAGCAGTTCTTC
CASSLRRGSYNEQFF
>TRBJ1-1|NA|TRBV19|NA
TGTGCCAGTAGAGCAGGGTGGAAGAACACTGAAGCTTTCTTT
CASRAGWKNTEAFF
>TRBJ2-7|TRBD2|TRBV30|NA
TGTGCCTGGAGTTCTCGTGAGGGACTAGCGGGATACGAGCAGTACTTC
CAWSSREGLAGYEQYF
>TRBJ2-7|NA|TRBV5-6|NA
TGTGCCAGCAGCTTGACAGTTGCCCTGCTTAACGAGCAGTACTTC
CASSLTVALLNEQYF
>TRBJ1-1|NA|TRBV20-1|NA
TGCAGTGCTAGTCAGGGTCTGGGAGAAGCTTTCTTT
CSASQGLGEAFF